What follows is one T cell receptor beta chain and its context. What it binds is not known. This CDR3 has 13 amino acids. V was trimmed by 1 base and J by 6 bases, leaving 9 bases between them. General study results and limits: In terms of TCR gene usage, tumor memory CD4+ T cells clustered together with blood and lymph node memory CD4+ cells, as well as with lymph node naive CD4+ cells. Tumor Treg TCRs overlapped most with tumor naive CD4+ cells.

CD25-based Treg depletion was applied to purified naive CD4+ T cells. Amplification of TRBV12-4/TRBJ1-2 clonotypes used adaptor-ligated barcode primers. TCRdb processed the multiplex PCR reads anew with MiXCR; each CDR3 protein has one entry. The sample shows several hundred distinct CDR3 sequences, over 7.5% of them seen only once. The V call is TRBV12-3 or TRBV12-4, the J call TRBJ1-2; D gene unclear. This receptor was identified in a female donor with breast cancer. Source material: naive CD4+ T cells sorted from blood. Sample subset: naive CD4+ T cells, CD4+CD45RA+CD25-. The CDR3 nucleotides are TGTGCCAGCAGTTTAGTTCGGCAGCATGGCTACACCTTC. Translating gives CASSLVRQHGYTF.